The rows below give T cell receptor beta chains drawn from one sample of a study of early T cells in non-severe SARS-CoV-2 infection. TCRdb recomputed calls from the 5' RACE reads with MiXCR, one row per CDR3 protein. The profile covers 25,000 to 30,000 distinct CDR3 sequences, with 5% to 5.5% appearing a single time and 0.8% to 1% taken by the ten largest. Sequenced input: whole blood. The receptors come from an adult who was a healthcare worker with PCR-confirmed SARS-CoV-2 infection or an uninfected control (not recorded which). Both conserved end residues are part of each CDR3. A D gene is named only where the DNA matches it firmly. The listing skips clone size in some rows; elsewhere it reads once, few, many or a size class.

TRBJ1-2 | TRBV5-4 | TRBD1 | many | TGTGCCAGCAGCGCGACGGACAGGGGGCTCGGCTACACCTTC | CASSATDRGLGYTF
TRBJ2-7 | TRBV11-2 | . | . | TGTGCCAGCAGCTTAGTAGGCCAGGGGGGTTACGAGCAGTACTTC | CASSLVGQGGYEQYF
TRBJ1-3 | TRBV7-2 | . | . | TGTGCCTCAAAAGGAACAGGGGGAAACACCATATATTTT | CASKGTGGNTIYF
TRBJ2-4 | TRBV7-9 | . | many | TGTGCCAGCAGCCCCCTGTCGCTAGCCAAAAACATTCAGTACTTC | CASSPLSLAKNIQYF
TRBJ1-1 | TRBV27 | TRBD1 | few | TGTGCCAGCAGTCCACCGAGGGACAGGGGGACGACTGAAGCTTTCTTT | CASSPPRDRGTTEAFF
TRBJ1-1 | TRBV27 | . | many | TGTGCCAGCAGTTTTCGACAGAACACTGAAGCTTTCTTT | CASSFRQNTEAFF
TRBJ1-2 | TRBV5-1 | TRBD1 | many | TGCGCCAGCAGCTTGGCCGCAGGGGGTTCATATGGCTACACCTTC | CASSLAAGGSYGYTF
TRBJ2-3 | TRBV4-2 | TRBD1 | many | TGTGCCAGCAGCCCGACCGGACAGGGGGCCTCCGAACTTTACACAGATACGCAGTATTTT | CASSPTGQGASELYTDTQYF
TRBJ1-1 | TRBV7-2 | . | . | TGTGCCAGCAGCTTAGAGGGGAACACTGAAGCTTTCTTT | CASSLEGNTEAFF
TRBJ2-7 | TRBV15 | . | . | TGTGCCACCAGCTGGGCAATTGAGGACGAGCAGTACTTC | CATSWAIEDEQYF
TRBJ1-1 | TRBV5-1 | . | few | TGCGCCAGCAGCTTCCGGACGGAGAACACTGAAGCTTTCTTT | CASSFRTENTEAFF
TRBJ2-3 | TRBV7-9 | . | many | TGTGCCAGCAGCCGAATGGATACGCAGTATTTT | CASSRMDTQYF
TRBJ2-2 | TRBV5-1 | . | few | TGCGCCAGCAGCCTTTATAACACCGGGGAGCTGTTTTTT | CASSLYNTGELFF
TRBJ2-7 | TRBV29-1 | . | many | TGCAGCGTTGGGAATCGGGGTTCCCTTACCTACGAGCAGTACTTC | CSVGNRGSLTYEQYF
TRBJ1-4 | TRBV6-5 | . | many | TGTGCCAGCAGCACACGGGACGGCTCTAATGAAAAACTGTTTTTT | CASSTRDGSNEKLFF
TRBJ2-3 | TRBV7-2 | TRBD2 | . | TGTGCCAGCAGCTCTGGACTAGCGGGAGGGGATACGCAGTATTTT | CASSSGLAGGDTQYF
TRBJ1-5 | TRBV27 | . | many | TGTGCCAGCAGCTTAATGGGGGGTAATCAGCCCCAGCATTTT | CASSLMGGNQPQHF
TRBJ1-5 | TRBV6-4 | TRBD1 | . | TGTGCCAGCACCCCCTCGGGACAGATTCAGCCCCAGCATTTT | CASTPSGQIQPQHF
TRBJ2-3 | TRBV12-3/TRBV12-4 | TRBD2 | few | TGTGCCAGCAGCCCAGGACTAGCGGGGGGCACAGATACGCAGTATTTT | CASSPGLAGGTDTQYF
TRBJ2-2 | TRBV7-6 | TRBD2 | many | TGTGCCAGCAGCTTAGAAGCCCAAGGTCCACCGGCGGGGGACACCGGGGAGCTGTTTTTT | CASSLEAQGPPAGDTGELFF
TRBJ1-1 | TRBV5-6 | . | few | TGTGCCAGCAGCCAGGACCTGGACACTGAAGCTTTCTTT | CASSQDLDTEAFF
TRBJ2-1 | TRBV11-3 | . | . | TGTGCCAGCAGCTTGGAGGGTCGGGGTGAGCAGTTCTTC | CASSLEGRGEQFF
TRBJ1-1 | TRBV5-1 | . | . | TGCGCCAGCTATCTGGACGGGAACACTGAAGCTTTCTTT | CASYLDGNTEAFF
TRBJ2-7 | TRBV7-2 | TRBD2 | many | TGTGCCAGCAGTCCCCCAGCGGGAGGCCCCTACGAGCAGTACTTC | CASSPPAGGPYEQYF
TRBJ2-1 | TRBV20-1 | . | few | TGCAGTGCTAGACTTGGGGGGGCCGGTGAGCAGTTCTTC | CSARLGGAGEQFF
TRBJ2-3 | TRBV15 | . | many | TGTGCCACCAGCAGAGATTTGGGGCCAGATACGCAGTATTTT | CATSRDLGPDTQYF
TRBJ1-2 | TRBV10-2 | . | medium-sized | TGCGCCAGCAGTGAACAGATCAGATCTAACTATGGCTACACCTTC | CASSEQIRSNYGYTF
TRBJ2-1 | TRBV29-1 | TRBD1 | many | TGCAGCGGTTCGTCGGGACAGGGTCTTTCCTACAATGAGCAGTTCTTC | CSGSSGQGLSYNEQFF
TRBJ1-2 | TRBV28 | TRBD1 | . | TGTGCCAGCAGCCCACCCCCCGGGACAGGGACGTCGACCTATGGCTACACCTTC | CASSPPPGTGTSTYGYTF